This T cell receptor (beta chain) was sequenced during a study of lymphopenia after photon versus proton radiotherapy. Overall study findings and caveats: In patients who died, overall survival fell as post-nadir TCR diversity dropped more.

CDR3 size: 17 residues. V lost 4 bases, J lost 8 bases, and 10 bases stayed unmatched. In germline, CDR1 is SGHTA, CDR2 FQGNSA. To note about this clone: Its antigen is as yet unknown.

Profiling relied on immunoSEQ multiplex PCR, and the TCRdb table lists in-frame clones only, not all of them. Of around 70,000 clones listed, approximately 90% were seen once; the top ten hold approximately 2.9%. The sample in question was peripheral blood, obtained from a patient treated with photon-based radiotherapy. This chain uses TRBV7-2 with TRBJ2-1; 14 bases are shared with TRBD2. The sequence derives from a woman in her 70s with pancreatic cancer. The CDR3 DNA reads TGTGCCAGCAGCTACGCCCGACTAGCGGGAGGGCTGGATGAGCAGTTCTTC. Translated, it gives CASSYARLAGGLDEQFF.